One sample yielded the 25 T cell receptor beta chains listed below, sequenced in a study of control samples from healthy donors and cancer patients. Here immunoSEQ multiplex PCR was the method, and the copy in TCRdb shows in-frame clones only, minus some. The sample has around 100,000 clones; 88% are singletons. The sequencing input was blood. The receptors were sampled from an older woman in good health.

This clone occurred once. The J gene is TRBJ1-2, the V gene TRBV6-1; tentatively, D is TRBD1 (5 bases). The germline gives CDR1 MNHNS, CDR2 SASEGT. This CDR3 has 15 residues. Trimming shortened V by 1 base and J by 5 bases, and 14 bases separated the two germline ends. CDR3 residues: CASSEVRGLIYGYTF. The CDR3 DNA sequence: TGTGCCAGCAGTGAAGTGAGGGGCCTGATATATGGCTACACCTTC.

The chain has TRBV5-1 and TRBJ1-2, with D uncertain. The germline V gene has CDR1 SGHRS and CDR2 YFSETQ. Trimming pared 2 bases from V and 9 bases from J, leaving 17 bases between. The CDR3 sequence is 14 residues long. The CDR3 spells CASSFSEQRSSYTF. DNA for the CDR3: TGCGCCAGCAGCTTTAGCGAACAGAGAAGTAGCTACACCTTC.

This clone has a single count. The chain employs TRBV5-4 and TRBJ1-2; D ambiguous. The CDR3 runs 15 residues. Germline CDR1 SGHNT, CDR2 YYREEE (reference sequence). V was trimmed by 2 bases and J by 5 bases, leaving 16 bases between them. DNA of the CDR3: TGTGCCAGCAGCTTACCCGGACCGAATTTATATGGCTACACCTTC. This codes for CASSLPGPNLYGYTF.

This chain uses TRBV9 with TRBJ1-3, with TRBD1 as a possible D gene (5 bases). The CDR3 consists of 17 residues. CDR1 is SGDLS and CDR2 is YYNGEE in the germline V gene. Deletions cut 3 bases from V and 4 bases from J, with 20 bases between. CDR3 amino acids: CASSAGPTSSFGNTIYF. DNA for the CDR3: TGTGCCAGCAGCGCGGGACCGACCTCCTCTTTCGGAAACACCATATATTTT.

This chain connects TRBV30 to TRBJ1-1, with D possibly being TRBD1 (6 bases). V was pared by 0 bases and J by 6 bases, with 14 bases between. The CDR3 extends over 14 amino acids. CDR1 is GTSNPN, CDR2 SVGIG, per germline (reference sequence). This CDR3 reads CAWSVVGQTAEAFF. CDR3 bases: TGTGCCTGGAGTGTAGTAGGACAGACGGCTGAAGCTTTCTTT.

The chain carries TRBV4-1 and TRBJ1-5; no firm D call. Germline CDR1 and CDR2: MGHRA and YSYEKL. This CDR3 region has 14 residues. Trimming took off 0 bases at V and 6 bases at J, with 9 bases between the two ends. This chain's CDR3 is CASSQDGRGQPQHF. The CDR3, as DNA: TGCGCCAGCAGCCAAGACGGACGGGGTCAGCCCCAGCATTTT.

The chain uses TRBV18 and TRBJ2-1; weak D call: TRBD1 (6 bases). The V and J ends lost 6 bases and 7 bases respectively, with 19 bases between them. CDR1 is KGHSH and CDR2 is LQKENI in the germline V gene. The CDR3 covers 15 residues. Written as DNA, the CDR3 is TGTGCCAGCTCCCGGACAGTTTCCGGGGAAAATGAGCAGTTCTTC. Amino acid sequence: CASSRTVSGENEQFF.

The rearrangement joins TRBV14 to TRBJ2-2; 7 nucleotides line up with TRBD1. Trimming took 4 bases from V and 5 from J; bases not matched to a gene: 4. The CDR3 has 14 residues. The germline V gene has CDR1 SGHDN and CDR2 FVKESK. The DNA of the CDR3 is TGTGCCAGCAGCCTGAAGGACAGGACCGGGGAGCTGTTTTTT. Translated, it gives CASSLKDRTGELFF.

CDR3 sequence: CASSPSGAGYEQYF. CDR3 coding DNA: TGTGCCAGCAGTCCATCGGGGGCGGGCTACGAGCAGTACTTC. V gene TRBV6-5 combines with J gene TRBJ2-7; D tentatively reads TRBD1 or TRBD2 (6 bases each). V was shortened by 5 bases and J by 3 bases, with 14 bases between the two germline ends. Looked up from germline, CDR1 is MNHEY and CDR2 is SVGAGI. This CDR3 comprises 14 residues.

The chain carries TRBV19 and TRBJ2-3; 9 nucleotides agree with TRBD1. The CDR3 totals 16 residues. The germline gives CDR1 LNHDA, CDR2 SQIVND (reference sequence). Germline trimming cut 4 bases from V and 1 base from J; bases unmatched to any gene: 6. CDR3 loop: CASSTGTGTGTDTQYF. CDR3 nucleotide sequence: TGTGCCAGTAGTACGGGGACAGGGACGGGCACAGATACGCAGTATTTT.

This clone was observed once. The J gene is TRBJ1-2, the V gene TRBV5-6, with D uncertain. Per the germline V gene, CDR1 is SGHDT and CDR2 is YYEEEE. This CDR3 region has 15 residues. The V and J ends lost 4 bases and 3 bases respectively, with 16 bases between them. CDR3 residues: CASSPWTRGHYGYTF. The CDR3 DNA follows: TGTGCCAGCAGCCCATGGACTAGAGGACACTATGGCTACACCTTC.

V gene TRBV2 combines with J gene TRBJ1-1, with D possibly matching TRBD1 (6 bases). The germline V gene encodes CDR1 SNHLY and CDR2 FYNNEI. The V end lost 5 bases, the J end lost 1 base, and 11 bases lay between the germline ends. This CDR3 has 14 amino acids. The CDR3, as DNA: TGTGCCAGCAGTTCTCCGGGACAGAACACTGAAGCTTTCTTT. It encodes CASSSPGQNTEAFF.

The rearrangement uses TRBV3-1 (or the pseudogene TRBV3-2) and TRBJ2-5; D is perhaps TRBD1 (6 bases). The CDR3 loop spans 13 amino acids. V lost 4 bases, J lost 5 bases, and 11 bases lay in between. Per the germline V gene, CDR1 is LGHDT and CDR2 is YNNKEL (reference sequence). In DNA, the CDR3 is TGTGCCAGCAGCCCCGGGACACGGGAGACCCAGTACTTC. As protein: CASSPGTRETQYF.

Here the CDR3 DNA reads TGTGCCAGCAGCCCACACCCCCGTGAAAGGCGCGAGCAGTACTTC. This encodes CASSPHPRERREQYF. This chain links TRBV4-2 with TRBJ2-7; D unresolved. This CDR3 is built from 15 residues. V was trimmed by 4 bases and J by 6 bases, leaving 19 bases between them. Per germline, CDR1 LGHNA and CDR2 YNFKEQ.

This sequence joins TRBV7-9 and TRBJ2-1; possibly TRBD1 or TRBD2 for D (5 bases each). Trimming pared 3 bases from V and 7 bases from J, leaving 13 bases between. Germline values: CDR1 SEHNR, CDR2 FQNEAQ (reference sequence). There are 14 residues in the CDR3. This CDR3 is CASSFRDGSNEQFF. CDR3 nucleotide sequence: TGTGCCAGCAGCTTCCGGGACGGGTCTAATGAGCAGTTCTTC.

This sequence joins TRBV6-5 and TRBJ1-2; D perhaps matches TRBD1 (5 bases). The CDR3 loop spans 12 amino acids. Per the germline V gene, CDR1 is MNHEY and CDR2 is SVGAGI. Trimming shortened V by 6 bases and J by 4 bases, and 9 bases separated the two germline ends. The CDR3 DNA is TGTGCCAGCAGGGGGACGGTCTATGGCTACACCTTC. It specifies CASRGTVYGYTF.

The chain combines TRBV28 with TRBJ1-2; D unresolved. This CDR3 is built from 11 residues. CDR1 and CDR2 (germline): MDHEN, SYDVKM. Trimming cost V 11 bases and J 8 bases, with 15 bases left between them. The CDR3: CASSREGGYTF. The CDR3, as DNA: TGTGCCTCCAGTCGGGAGGGCGGCTACACCTTC.

The chain employs TRBV24-1 and TRBJ1-5; D perhaps matches TRBD1 (5 bases). The CDR3 covers 13 residues. V lost 6 bases and J 7 bases, leaving 12 bases between the germline ends. From germline, CDR1 is KGHDR and CDR2 SFDVKD. The CDR3 sequence: CATSPQGGQPQHF. DNA of the CDR3: TGTGCCACCAGTCCCCAGGGAGGACAGCCCCAGCATTTT.

The V call is TRBV7-9, the J call TRBJ1-1; D is possibly TRBD1 (5 bases). This CDR3 has 12 residues. Germline V gene sequence: CDR1 SEHNR, CDR2 FQNEAQ (reference sequence). Trimming took 5 bases from V and 4 from J, leaving 8 bases between them. The CDR3 region is CASSVGTTEAFF. CDR3 bases: TGTGCCAGCAGCGTAGGGACCACTGAAGCTTTCTTT.

V gene TRBV27 combines with J gene TRBJ1-6; no clear D gene. Germline-derived CDR1 and CDR2 are MNHEY and SMNVEV (reference sequence). Trimming cost V 7 bases and J 9 bases, with 13 bases left between them. This CDR3 comprises 13 residues. This CDR3 is CASMRIDGSPLHF. The CDR3 region has the DNA TGTGCCAGCATGAGGATCGATGGTTCACCCCTCCACTTT.

Turning to this clone: Other DNA variants within this sample encode the same CDR3. The V call is TRBV4-3, the J call TRBJ1-2, with D possibly TRBD1 on 5 matching bases. This CDR3 spans 15 amino acids. V was trimmed by 0 bases and J by 2 bases, leaving 10 bases between them. Germline lookup yields CDR1 LGHNA and CDR2 YSLEER. CDR3 in DNA: TGCGCCAGCAGCCAAGATCGGCAGGGAAACTATGGCTACACCTTC. This sequence encodes CASSQDRQGNYGYTF.

CDR3 in amino acids: CASSLIDQMGYTF. The DNA of the CDR3 is TGTGCCAGCAGTTTAATTGACCAGATGGGCTACACCTTC. The chain employs TRBV28 and TRBJ1-2; D remains unclear. Germline V gene lookup returns CDR1 MDHEN and CDR2 SYDVKM. CDR3 length equals 13 residues. With 2 bases removed from V and 8 bases from J, the gap between germline ends came to 12 bases.

The chain joins TRBV5-1 to TRBJ1-1; D is possibly TRBD1 (5 bases). The CDR3 has 14 residues. The V end lost 4 bases, the J end lost 5 bases, and 15 bases lay between the germline ends. Germline CDR1 reads SGHRS; CDR2 reads YFSETQ. CDR3 DNA sequence: TGCGCCAGCAGCCCTGCGGGGGTACGGACTGAAGCTTTCTTT. Its protein is CASSPAGVRTEAFF.

V is TRBV27 and J is TRBJ1-2, with 8 bases that match TRBD1. The V gene's germline CDR1 is MNHEY and CDR2 SMNVEV (reference sequence). CDR3 length: 15 amino acids. J was trimmed by 1 base and V by 6 bases; bases with no gene match: 7. CDR3 loop: CASSLQGAVNYGYTF. The CDR3 DNA follows: TGTGCCAGCAGCCTCCAGGGGGCCGTTAACTATGGCTACACCTTC.

The chain links TRBV19 to TRBJ1-2, with no clear D. The CDR3 consists of 14 residues. Per the germline V gene, CDR1 is LNHDA and CDR2 is SQIVND (reference sequence). The V end was cut by 3 bases, the J end by 0 bases, with 8 bases between. The DNA for the CDR3 is TGTGCCAGTAGTATTTCCTCGGCTAACTATGGCTACACCTTC. Protein product: CASSISSANYGYTF.